Listed here are 4 T cell receptor beta chains from one sample, sequenced in a study of blood T cell repertoires in COVID-19. The protocol was immunoSEQ multiplex PCR, while the TCRdb copy is restricted to in-frame clones and leaves out a portion. Among around 250,000 clones listed, roughly 85% were seen once. The sequenced sample consisted of PBMCs or T cells enriched from blood (not recorded which). These receptors all stem from a woman in her forties or fifties with acute COVID-19.

The V gene is TRBV7-2, the J gene TRBJ2-3; 9 bases agree with TRBD2. CDR1 and CDR2 (germline): SGHTA, FQGNSA. The CDR3 loop spans 15 amino acids. With 5 bases clipped from V and 4 bases from J, the junction kept 7 bases outside the gene matches. As DNA, the CDR3 is TGTGCCAGCAGCCCCGCGGGGGGGCGCGCAGATACGCAGTATTTT. Translating it yields CASSPAGGRADTQYF.

The rearrangement joins TRBV7-2 to TRBJ1-1; tentative D call: TRBD1 (6 bases). The CDR3 consists of 13 residues. The V end was cut by 8 bases, the J end by 2 bases, with 12 bases between. CDR1 is SGHTA and CDR2 is FQGNSA in the germline V gene. CDR3 in amino acids: CASSGGPNTEAFF. CDR3 nucleotide sequence: TGTGCCAGCTCCGGGGGGCCAAACACTGAAGCTTTCTTT.

J is TRBJ1-2 and V is TRBV11-2; D is ambiguous. The CDR3 is made up of 12 amino acids. Looked up from germline, CDR1 is SGHAT and CDR2 is FQNNGV. V shed 4 bases and J shed 6 bases, with 9 bases lying between them. The DNA for the CDR3 is TGTGCCAGCAGCTCCGGGTGGGATGGCTACACCTTC. Translation gives CASSSGWDGYTF.

This clone has a handful of counts. The chain employs TRBV5-1 and TRBJ1-1; 7 bases map to TRBD1. V shed 4 bases and J 7 bases; nucleotides not matched to a gene: 7. The length of the CDR3 is 13 residues. The germline CDR1 and CDR2 sequences are SGHRS and YFSETQ. The CDR3 protein is CASSLIQGNEAFF. CDR3 in DNA: TGCGCCAGCAGCCTGATACAGGGGAATGAAGCTTTCTTT.